Listed here are 30 T cell receptor beta chains from one sample, sequenced in a study of molecular identifiers for immune sequencing clone quantification. TCRdb reprocessed the PCR reads via MiXCR and lists one record per CDR3 protein. The sample contains about 10,000 distinct CDR3 sequences, about a sixth of which appear only once. Specimen: naive CD8+ T cells from blood, with Jurkat cell RNA spiked in. Subset in this sample: FACS-sorted CD8+CD4-CCR7+CD45RA+ naive T cells. Every receptor here comes from a human donor in good health. Some libraries in this study had Jurkat cell RNA spiked in.

As regards this clonotype: A read error may be the cause here, since a much bigger clone is one base away. The rearrangement joins TRBV4-1 to TRBJ2-7; the D is unclear. V lost 4 bases and J lost 1, with 17 bases in between. The CDR3 is made up of 16 amino acids. Germline CDR1 is MGHRA and CDR2 is YSYEKL. The CDR3 sequence: CASSRVASQPSYEQYF. The CDR3 bases are TGCGCCAGCAGCCGAGTTGCCAGTCAACCTTCCTACGAGCAGTACTTC.

By share of the sample, this clonotype is medium-sized. The gene calls are TRBV20-1 and TRBJ2-5; TRBD2 matches 7 bases. J was trimmed by 1 base and V by 3 bases; bases with no gene match: 5. The germline V gene has CDR1 DFQATT and CDR2 SNEGSKA (reference sequence). This CDR3 has 14 amino acids. CDR3 sequence: CSASTSGAQETQYF. For the CDR3, the DNA is TGCAGTGCTAGTACCAGCGGGGCCCAAGAGACCCAGTACTTC.

This clonotype was recorded many times. The V and J genes are TRBV2 and TRBJ2-7; tentatively, D is TRBD2 (5 bases). Per germline, CDR1 SNHLY and CDR2 FYNNEI. The CDR3 contains 12 residues. The V end was cut by 5 bases, the J end by 2 bases, with 7 bases between. CDR3 residues: CASSTLAYEQYF. CDR3 DNA sequence: TGTGCCAGCAGTACACTAGCCTACGAGCAGTACTTC.

This clonotype is termed medium-sized. The CDR3 sequence: CASTWGSVGQYF. The CDR3 DNA sequence: TGTGCCAGCACCTGGGGCTCCGTTGGGCAGTACTTC. V usage is TRBV7-2 and J usage is TRBJ2-7; D may be TRBD1 (5 bases). The CDR3 is 12 residues long. V was shortened by 7 bases and J by 9 bases, with 16 bases between the two germline ends. The germline gives CDR1 SGHTA, CDR2 FQGNSA.

This clonotype was seen repeatedly, ten times or more. The gene calls are TRBV5-6 and TRBJ2-7; D is perhaps TRBD1 (6 bases). V lost 4 bases, J lost 5 bases, and 16 bases lay in between. The length of the CDR3 is 14 residues. The germline gives CDR1 SGHDT, CDR2 YYEEEE. The CDR3 nucleotides read TGTGCCAGCAGCCCCCTTCTGGACAGCCACGAGCAGTACTTC. The encoded protein is CASSPLLDSHEQYF.

At least ten counts were recorded for this clonotype. The gene calls are TRBV24-1 and TRBJ1-5; D not certain. Germline assignment: CDR1 KGHDR and CDR2 SFDVKD. This CDR3 region has 15 residues. V shed 3 bases and J shed 2 bases, with 10 bases lying between them. CDR3 in amino acids: CATSDNTGGNQPQHF. The CDR3 region has the DNA TGTGCCACCAGTGATAATACGGGTGGCAATCAGCCCCAGCATTTT.

About this clonotype itself: No conserved phenylalanine or tryptophan is present at the end of the CDR3, so a read error is the likely explanation. The rearrangement uses TRBV5-4 and TRBJ2-1; 11 positions agree with TRBD2. The ends lost 7 bases at V and 5 bases at J; junction bases unmatched: 8. The germline V gene has CDR1 SGHNT and CDR2 YYREEE (reference sequence). CDR3 length: 15 residues. The CDR3 protein is CASGKLAGEDNEQFY. CDR3 bases: TGTGCCAGCGGCAAACTAGCGGGAGAGGACAATGAGCAGTTCTAC.

Concerning this clonotype: Possible read error: a much larger clone is one base away. The J gene is TRBJ2-1, the V gene TRBV7-8; D perhaps matches TRBD1 (5 bases). Trimming removed 1 base at V and 8 bases at J, with 18 bases between. Germline V CDR1 and CDR2: SGHVS, FQNEAQ. The CDR3 runs to 16 residues. The CDR3 region is CASSLVRQGSTHEQFF. The DNA of the CDR3 is TGTGCCAGCAGCTTAGTCAGGCAGGGATCGACCCATGAGCAGTTCTTC.

This clonotype was picked up a small number of times. The chain links TRBV4-1 to TRBJ2-1, with TRBD2 identical over 9 bases. The CDR3 spans 18 residues. Trimming removed 6 bases from V and 0 bases from J; junction bases left unmatched: 12. Germline V gene data show CDR1 as MGHRA and CDR2 as YSYEKL. This chain's CDR3 is CASREDSGRSSSYNEQFF. CDR3 in DNA: TGCGCCAGCAGGGAGGATAGCGGGAGAAGCAGCTCCTACAATGAGCAGTTCTTC.

This clonotype appeared many times. This chain links TRBV7-9 with TRBJ2-2, with D unclear. Per the germline V gene, CDR1 is SEHNR and CDR2 is FQNEAQ (reference sequence). The CDR3 covers 14 residues. V was pared by 2 bases and J by 2 bases, with 6 bases between. The CDR3 is CASSLPSNTGELFF. The CDR3 DNA reads TGTGCCAGCAGCTTACCCTCTAACACCGGGGAGCTGTTTTTT.

By share, this clonotype ranks as medium-sized (0.01 to 0.1%). J is TRBJ1-1 and V is TRBV25-1; TRBD1 aligns across 7 bases. Germline-derived CDR1 and CDR2 are MGHDK and SYGVNS. J lost 3 bases, V lost 3 bases, and 7 bases had no gene match. The CDR3 has 15 amino acids. CDR3 region: CASSEGTGDYTEAFF. The CDR3 nucleotides read TGTGCCAGCAGTGAGGGTACAGGGGACTACACTGAAGCTTTCTTT.

As regards this clonotype: A much larger clone lies one base from this, so it may be a read error. The gene calls are TRBV4-1 and TRBJ1-4; tentative D call: TRBD1 (6 bases). Germline V gene lookup returns CDR1 MGHRA and CDR2 YSYEKL. This CDR3 has 17 residues. This chain's CDR3 is CASSHPARGQGGERLFF. The CDR3, as DNA: TGCGCCAGCAGCCACCCGGCCCGGGGGCAAGGTGGTGAAAGACTGTTTTTT.

This clonotype counts as medium-sized (0.01 to 0.1%). V is TRBV6-6 and J is TRBJ2-7; no definite D call. Trimming took 5 bases from V and 0 from J, leaving 8 bases between them. The germline gives CDR1 MNHNY, CDR2 SVGAGI (reference sequence). The CDR3 runs to 13 residues. The DNA for the CDR3 is TGTGCCAGCAGTAGACGCGTCTCCTACGAGCAGTACTTC. Translated: CASSRRVSYEQYF.

This clonotype came up once. This could be a read error, since a much larger clone is one nucleotide away. The chain combines TRBV19 with TRBJ1-1, with D hard to call. The CDR3 runs 12 residues. Looked up from germline, CDR1 is LNHDA and CDR2 is SQIVND (reference sequence). Trimming took off 6 bases at V and 6 bases at J, with 11 bases between the two ends. CDR3 DNA: TGTGCCAGTAGCGGTCATTGGTCTGAAGCTTTCTTT. Its translation is CASSGHWSEAFF. The full variable domain, rest sourced from reference TRBV19 and TRBJ1-1, is DGGITQSPKYLFRKEGQNVTLSCEQNLNHDAMYWYRQDPGQGLRLIYYSQIVNDFQKGDIAEGYSVSREKKESFPLTVTSAQKNPTAFYLCASSGHWSEAFFGQGTRLTVV.

This clonotype is categorized as medium-sized. CDR3 in amino acids: CASSEPHRTDLNQPQHF. The CDR3 region has the DNA TGTGCCAGCAGTGAACCCCACCGGACAGACTTGAATCAGCCCCAGCATTTT. The gene calls are TRBV2 and TRBJ1-5, with D tentatively TRBD1 (6 bases). Germline V gene sequence: CDR1 SNHLY, CDR2 FYNNEI. V lost 2 bases to trimming and J lost 4 bases, with 18 bases between them. The CDR3 length is 17 residues. The full variable domain, with the rest looked up from reference TRBV2 and TRBJ1-5, is EPEVTQTPSHQVTQMGQEVILRCVPISNHLYFYWYRQILGQKVEFLVSFYNNEISEKSEIFDDQFSVERPDGSNFTLKIRSTKLEDSAMYFCASSEPHRTDLNQPQHFGDGTRLSIL.

This clonotype rates as medium-sized. This chain uses TRBV29-1 with TRBJ1-1, with a tentative D call TRBD1 (6 bases). The CDR3 consists of 14 residues. Germline V gene lookup returns CDR1 SQVTM and CDR2 ANQGSEA. Trimming pared 7 bases from V and 5 bases from J, leaving 20 bases between. CDR3 DNA sequence: TGCAGCGCATGGGGTGGGCAGGGGAGGACTGAAGCTTTCTTT. It specifies CSAWGGQGRTEAFF.

This clonotype counts as medium-sized. The chain employs TRBV29-1 and TRBJ2-1; 12 bases are shared with TRBD2. Germline trimming cut 3 bases from V and 8 bases from J; bases unmatched to any gene: 5. Germline V lookup: CDR1 SQVTM, CDR2 ANQGSEA. The CDR3 has 14 amino acids. The chain's CDR3 is CSVDRLAGGDEQFF. CDR3 nucleotides: TGCAGCGTTGATCGTCTAGCGGGGGGGGATGAGCAGTTCTTC.

This clonotype is categorized as medium-sized. V is TRBV24-1 and J is TRBJ2-2; the match to TRBD2 covers 14 bases. The CDR3 is 23 amino acids. Germline assignment: CDR1 KGHDR and CDR2 SFDVKD. V dropped 9 bases and J dropped 0; count of bases not matched to a gene: 23. The CDR3 protein is CATHSSGTGGLAGEVANTGELFF. The CDR3 DNA reads as TGTGCCACCCATTCATCCGGGACAGGGGGACTAGCGGGAGAGGTGGCGAACACCGGGGAGCTGTTTTTT.

About this clonotype: It may be a read error: a sequence one base away is much more abundant. The chain has TRBV6-6 and TRBJ2-2; D might be TRBD2 (6 bases). Germline V gene data show CDR1 as MNHNY and CDR2 as SVGAGI (reference sequence). This CDR3 spans 12 amino acids. Deletions cut 7 bases from V and 9 bases from J, with 12 bases between. The CDR3 coding sequence is TGTGCCAGCATGGGCGCGGGGAGGGAGCTGTTTTTT. It translates to CASMGAGRELFF.

There are a few counts of this clonotype. The chain employs TRBV20-1 and TRBJ2-3; TRBD1 might be the D (5 bases). This CDR3 region has 13 residues. Trimming shortened V by 3 bases and J by 5 bases, and 12 bases separated the two germline ends. Germline V gene data show CDR1 as DFQATT and CDR2 as SNEGSKA (reference sequence). CDR3 nucleotide sequence: TGCAGTGCTAGCAGGGAAGTGATAGATACGCAGTATTTT. Protein: CSASREVIDTQYF.

Ten or more counts support this clonotype. This sequence joins TRBV20-1 and TRBJ2-7; a weak D match, TRBD1 (6 bases). The germline V and J ends were trimmed by 3 bases and 3 bases, with 12 bases remaining between them. The CDR3 has 13 amino acids. CDR1 DFQATT and CDR2 SNEGSKA come from the germline V gene (reference sequence). The CDR3 loop reads CSARNRASYEQYF. CDR3 bases: TGCAGTGCTAGGAACAGGGCCAGCTACGAGCAGTACTTC.

By frequency in the sample, this clonotype is medium-sized. J is TRBJ2-1 and V is TRBV4-1; D is possibly TRBD2 (6 bases). Trimming stripped 4 bases from V and 2 bases from J, with 15 bases between. Germline V lookup: CDR1 MGHRA, CDR2 YSYEKL. The CDR3 runs to 16 residues. As DNA, the CDR3 is TGCGCCAGCAGCCCATCTAGGGCGGGGCCCTACAATGAGCAGTTCTTC. Amino acid sequence: CASSPSRAGPYNEQFF.

V is TRBV5-6 and J is TRBJ1-5, with 7 bases identical to TRBD1. Germline CDR1 SGHDT, CDR2 YYEEEE. Trimming at V came to 2 bases and at J to 3 bases, leaving 5 bases not matched to a gene. This CDR3 has 15 amino acids. The CDR3 region is CASSFYRGLNQPQHF. As DNA, the CDR3 is TGTGCCAGCAGCTTCTACAGGGGCCTCAATCAGCCCCAGCATTTT.

CDR3 in amino acids: CARCDGTGGYEQYF. As DNA, the CDR3 is TGTGCCCGCTGTGACGGGACAGGGGGGTACGAGCAGTACTTC. This chain joins TRBV6-5 and TRBJ2-7, with 11 bases that match TRBD1. V gave up 11 bases and J gave up 4 bases; unmatched junction bases: 10. This CDR3 comprises 14 residues. Germline CDR1 MNHEY, CDR2 SVGAGI.

A remark on this clonotype: A much larger clone differs from this one at a single base, so this may be a read error. J is TRBJ2-1 and V is TRBV2; tentative D call: TRBD2 (7 bases). The germline V gene has CDR1 SNHLY and CDR2 FYNNEI. The CDR3 runs to 12 residues. The CDR3 sequence: CASNWGGHEQLF. The CDR3 DNA reads as TGTGCCAGCAACTGGGGGGGCCATGAGCAGCTCTTC.

This clonotype is medium-sized within its sample. The chain combines TRBV5-1 with TRBJ2-7, with 9 bases lining up with TRBD1. V was pared by 1 base and J by 5 bases, with 7 bases of the junction left unmatched. There are 15 residues in the CDR3. From germline, CDR1 is SGHRS and CDR2 YFSETQ. CDR3 region: CASSLSGTGPHEQYF. DNA for the CDR3: TGCGCCAGCAGCTTGAGCGGGACAGGGCCCCACGAGCAGTACTTC.

This clonotype has just a few counts. The rearrangement uses TRBV29-1 and TRBJ2-5, with a tentative D call TRBD1 (5 bases). This CDR3 has 12 residues. V was shortened by 7 bases and J by 2 bases, with 11 bases between the two germline ends. From germline, CDR1 is SQVTM and CDR2 ANQGSEA. CDR3 amino acids: CSAPDSQETQYF. CDR3 in DNA: TGCAGCGCGCCAGACAGTCAAGAGACCCAGTACTTC.

This clonotype is medium-sized in the sample. The chain combines TRBV29-1 with TRBJ1-4; D gene unclear. V shed 7 bases and J shed 0 bases, with 12 bases lying between them. The CDR3 is 14 amino acids. Germline V gene lookup returns CDR1 SQVTM and CDR2 ANQGSEA. The CDR3 DNA sequence: TGCAGCGCTTATCCAATAGCAACTAATGAAAAACTGTTTTTT. Protein sequence: CSAYPIATNEKLFF. The full variable domain, with the rest looked up from reference TRBV29-1 and TRBJ1-4, is SAVISQKPSRDICQRGTSLTIQCQVDSQVTMMFWYRQQPGQSLTLIATANQGSEATYESGFVIDKFPISRPNLTFSTLTVSNMSPEDSSIYLCSAYPIATNEKLFFGSGTQLSVL.

This clonotype qualifies as medium-sized (0.01 to 0.1%). The chain employs TRBV3-1 and TRBJ2-7; either TRBD1 or TRBD2 may supply D (5 bases each). CDR1 LGHDT and CDR2 YNNKEL come from the germline V gene (reference sequence). The CDR3 is 15 amino acids. The ends were cut back, 0 bases at V and 3 bases at J, with 12 bases in the middle. The CDR3 DNA sequence: TGTGCCAGCAGCCAAGACCGAGGGACCAGCTACGAGCAGTACTTC. It translates to CASSQDRGTSYEQYF.

In this sample, this clonotype is medium-sized. CDR3 residues: CATRQGYEQYF. The DNA of the CDR3 is TGTGCCACCCGACAGGGTTACGAGCAGTACTTC. This chain joins TRBV7-9 and TRBJ2-7; 7 bases match TRBD1. CDR3 size: 11 residues. With V trimmed by 10 bases and J by 4 bases, 4 bases remained unmatched. The germline V gene encodes CDR1 SEHNR and CDR2 FQNEAQ (reference sequence).